This T cell receptor beta chain was identified during a study of a mutant IDH1 vaccine in newly diagnosed glioma. Regarding the study as a whole: Evidence of vaccine-induced immune responses was documented in around 93% of patients. Pseudoprogression looked unconnected to shifts in top peripheral T cell clonotypes.

V gave up 0 bases and J gave up 4 bases; unmatched junction bases: 3. Germline V lookup: CDR1 SGHRS, CDR2 YFSETQ. The CDR3 totals 14 residues. Stated time point: week 23, last vaccination. Vaccinated patients received 300 ug of mutant IDH1 20-mer peptide per dose, with topical imiquimod. Some clones are missing from TCRdb's copy, which holds only in-frame ones; the method was immunoSEQ multiplex PCR. The sample has 50,000 to 85,000 clones, about 87% seen once. To note about this clone: The antigen remains undetermined.

The chain recombines TRBV5-1 with TRBJ2-7; 8 bases fit TRBD1. The source material was PBMCs, sampled from a glioma patient whose treatment included an IDH1 peptide vaccine. The TCR sequence derives from a man between 18 and 29 years old with glioma. DNA for the CDR3: TGCGCCAGCAGCTTGGGACAGGGGAGTTACGAGCAGTACTTC. This translates into CASSLGQGSYEQYF.